This entry describes one T cell receptor (beta chain). Its antigen is currently not known. Base qualities are not recorded, but no much larger clone differs from it by a single base. This record comes from a study of metastatic and nonmetastatic thyroid tumors (dated by TCRdb to 2020 to 2022). As for the study more broadly: The researchers compared repertoires between peripheral blood samples and tumor or nodule tissue samples from patients with malignant or benign thyroid disease. Study-level results and caveats: TCR beta diversity was reported as significantly higher in malignant tumors than in benign nodules, in both blood and tumor samples.

No treatment had been received by any patient before thyroid surgery. The study retrospectively analysed patient clinical samples collected from the early 2010s to the late 2010s using T-cell receptor beta sequencing. Deletion took 1 base off V and 2 bases off J, with a span of 12 bases between the germline ends. The CDR3 runs 15 amino acids, cysteine and phenylalanine included. The entry retains the CDR3 DNA only, 45 bases that are in frame from base 1. The germline V gene gives CDR1 as LGHNA and CDR2 as YSLEER. Library generation was performed with PCR. Sequencing relied on an Illumina HiSeq 4000. High-throughput sequencing was used to profile the TCR beta-chain CDR3 region of each patient. As for the authors' bioinformatics: A classifier to discriminate distant-metastatic papillary thyroid cancer patients was built from CDR3 differences across clinicopathological groups. To measure repertoire diversity the researchers used the Shannon index, while the Morisita-Horn index served to gauge how similar the tumor and blood repertoires were. The public sequencing data were trimmed at Q25 with fastp and processed into clonotypes with MiXCR by TCRdb, which kept only in-frame beta chains. The V and J calls and clone size come from TCRdb's table, not from the authors' own analysis. For this sample there are 30,000 or so clones; around 25% appear just once. The top ten clones comprise about 9% of the sample.

The clonotype comes from a female donor with papillary thyroid cancer or a benign thyroid nodule (not recorded which). Some clones in this sample may be carry-over from other donors' samples. The sequence links TRBV4-3 to TRBJ2-7; 7 matching bases give a weak D call of TRBD2. Input material: blood. The DNA sequence reads TGCGCCAGCAGCCAAGGGCTGGGGGGGCCCTACGAGCAGTACTTC. It specifies CASSQGLGGPYEQYF.